Sequencing of this TCR beta chain was carried out in a study of follicular helper T cells after annual influenza vaccination. Generated by immunoSEQ multiplex PCR, the TCRdb table keeps only in-frame clones and is missing some. In the table there are around 9,600 clones, roughly 82% of which are singletons. General observations from the study: Yearly vaccinations repeatedly recalled conserved clonotypes in ICOS+CD38+ cTfh.

V dropped 1 base and J dropped 5 bases, with 15 bases sitting between them. The CDR3 totals 16 residues. Germline CDR1 reads MNHEY; CDR2 reads SMNVEV (reference sequence). With regard to this clone: Antigen specificity is unknown.

The time point is: 2015-2016 season, pre-vaccination. Non-naive CD4+CXCR5+PD-1+ cTfh were sorted into ICOS+CD38+ and ICOS-CD38- fractions. This chain joins TRBV27 and TRBJ2-1; D perhaps matches TRBD2 (6 bases). This receptor was identified in an adult who received the influenza vaccine. The sequencing used CXCR5+ CD38- circulating T follicular helper cells from blood, collected on the day of influenza vaccination. This sample's subset: circulating Tfh, non-naive CD4+CXCR5+PD-1+ (ICOS+CD38+ or ICOS-CD38-). The CDR3 reads CASSLFGYGGDNEQFF. The CDR3 nucleotides read TGTGCCAGCAGTTTATTTGGGTACGGCGGGGACAATGAGCAGTTCTTC.